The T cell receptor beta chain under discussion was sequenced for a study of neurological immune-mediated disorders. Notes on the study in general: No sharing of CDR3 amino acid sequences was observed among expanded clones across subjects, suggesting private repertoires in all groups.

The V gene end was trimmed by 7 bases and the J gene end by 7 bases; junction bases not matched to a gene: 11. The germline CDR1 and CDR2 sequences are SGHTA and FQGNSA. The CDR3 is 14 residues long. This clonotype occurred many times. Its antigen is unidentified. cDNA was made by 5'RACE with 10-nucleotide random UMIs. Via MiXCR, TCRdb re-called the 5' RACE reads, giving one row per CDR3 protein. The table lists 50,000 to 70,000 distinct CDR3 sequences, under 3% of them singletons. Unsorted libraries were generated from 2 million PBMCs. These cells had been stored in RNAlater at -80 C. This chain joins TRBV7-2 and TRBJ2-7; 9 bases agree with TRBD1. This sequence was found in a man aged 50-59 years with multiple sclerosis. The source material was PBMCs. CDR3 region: CASIPGQGMGEQYF. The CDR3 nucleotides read TGTGCCAGCATCCCGGGACAGGGTATGGGTGAGCAGTACTTC. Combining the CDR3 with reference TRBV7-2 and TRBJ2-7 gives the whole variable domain GAGVSQSPSNKVTEKGKDVELRCDPISGHTALYWYRQSLGQGLEFLIYFQGNSAPDKSGLPSDRFSAERTGGSVSTLTIQRTQQEDSAVYLCASIPGQGMGEQYFGPGTRLTVT.